The rows below give T cell receptor beta chains drawn from one sample of a study of CD8 T cells in ankylosing spondylitis. TCRdb called the 5' RACE reads again in MiXCR, with one record for every CDR3 protein. This sample has around 150,000 distinct CDR3 sequences, with approximately 32% found just once. Sequenced: synovial fluid, either unsorted or a sorted T cell fraction (not recorded which). These receptors were taken from a male donor with ankylosing spondylitis. The CDR3 runs from the conserved cysteine through the conserved F or W. Fields, in order: J gene, V gene, clone size, D gene, CDR3 DNA, CDR3 protein. The D gene is left open where the match is weak. The listing skips clone size in some rows; elsewhere it reads once, few, many or a size class.

j_call: TRBJ2-3; v_call: TRBV20-1; clone_size: .; d_call: .; cdr3_nt: TGCAGTGCCGGGACCCCGGGGACAGATACGCAGTATTTT; cdr3_aa: CSAGTPGTDTQYF
j_call: TRBJ1-2; v_call: TRBV12-3/TRBV12-4; clone_size: medium-sized; d_call: .; cdr3_nt: TGTGCCAGCAGCCCCTCGGGGTCCGACGGCTACACCTTC; cdr3_aa: CASSPSGSDGYTF
j_call: TRBJ2-6; v_call: TRBV12-3/TRBV12-4; clone_size: many; d_call: .; cdr3_nt: TGTGCCAGCAGCCTTTGGCGGGACACATTTGTCTCTGGGGCCAACGTCCTGACTTTC; cdr3_aa: CASSLWRDTFVSGANVLTF
j_call: TRBJ2-2; v_call: TRBV2; clone_size: .; d_call: .; cdr3_nt: TGTGCCAGCGCCCTACTGGAAACCGGGGAGCTGTTTTTT; cdr3_aa: CASALLETGELFF
j_call: TRBJ2-1; v_call: TRBV7-2; clone_size: few; d_call: .; cdr3_nt: TGTGCCAGCAGCTACCTAGACCCCCGGGCTGGCAATGAGCAGTTCTTC; cdr3_aa: CASSYLDPRAGNEQFF
j_call: TRBJ2-2; v_call: TRBV7-2; clone_size: few; d_call: .; cdr3_nt: TGTGCCAGCAGCTTAAGGCTAGGGGCCACCGGGGAGCTGTTTTTT; cdr3_aa: CASSLRLGATGELFF
j_call: TRBJ2-3; v_call: TRBV20-1; clone_size: .; d_call: .; cdr3_nt: TGCAGTGCTCTTAGCGAAAACACAGATACGCAGTATTTT; cdr3_aa: CSALSENTDTQYF
j_call: TRBJ1-3; v_call: TRBV29-1; clone_size: .; d_call: .; cdr3_nt: TGCAGCGTTCTATCCTCTGGAAACACCATATATTTT; cdr3_aa: CSVLSSGNTIYF
j_call: TRBJ2-5; v_call: TRBV11-2; clone_size: .; d_call: .; cdr3_nt: TGTGCCAGCAGCTTAGACCCCTCGGTGGAGACCCAGTACTTC; cdr3_aa: CASSLDPSVETQYF
j_call: TRBJ1-3; v_call: TRBV7-2; clone_size: .; d_call: .; cdr3_nt: TGTGCCAGCAGCTCCTACGGAAACGCTGGAAACACCATATATTTT; cdr3_aa: CASSSYGNAGNTIYF
j_call: TRBJ1-3; v_call: TRBV7-9; clone_size: many; d_call: .; cdr3_nt: TGTGCCAGCAGCTTAGTTTTCCCAGCTGGAAACACCATATATTTT; cdr3_aa: CASSLVFPAGNTIYF
j_call: TRBJ1-2; v_call: TRBV7-9; clone_size: .; d_call: TRBD1; cdr3_nt: TGTGCCAGCTATTCAGGGGGGAACTATGGCTACACCTTC; cdr3_aa: CASYSGGNYGYTF
j_call: TRBJ2-3; v_call: TRBV12-3/TRBV12-4; clone_size: few; d_call: .; cdr3_nt: TGTGCCAGCAGTTCTCCGGGCGGTCCAGATACGCAGTATTTT; cdr3_aa: CASSSPGGPDTQYF
j_call: TRBJ2-1; v_call: TRBV29-1; clone_size: .; d_call: TRBD2; cdr3_nt: TGCAGCGTTGGGGACTACGACAATGAGCAGTTCTTC; cdr3_aa: CSVGDYDNEQFF
j_call: TRBJ2-1; v_call: TRBV12-3/TRBV12-4; clone_size: few; d_call: TRBD1; cdr3_nt: TGTGCCAGCAGTTTTCGTTCACAGGGGTACGCGTTCTTC; cdr3_aa: CASSFRSQGYAFF
j_call: TRBJ2-5; v_call: TRBV10-3; clone_size: few; d_call: .; cdr3_nt: TGTGCCATCAGTCCGGGACCCGAAGAGACCCAGTACTTC; cdr3_aa: CAISPGPEETQYF
j_call: TRBJ2-3; v_call: TRBV20-1; clone_size: many; d_call: .; cdr3_nt: .; cdr3_aa: CSASLETGVIRSIF
j_call: TRBJ1-4; v_call: TRBV4-3; clone_size: .; d_call: .; cdr3_nt: TGCGCCAGCAGCCAGGACAGTGGGAATGAAAAACTGTTTTTT; cdr3_aa: CASSQDSGNEKLFF
j_call: TRBJ1-4; v_call: TRBV15; clone_size: .; d_call: TRBD1; cdr3_nt: TGTGCCACCAGCAGGGGACAGGGGGATGAAAAACTGTTTTTT; cdr3_aa: CATSRGQGDEKLFF
j_call: TRBJ1-1; v_call: TRBV7-2; clone_size: few; d_call: .; cdr3_nt: TGTGCCAGCAGCCCCACAGGCGGGGGCTTGTCTGAAGCTTTCTTT; cdr3_aa: CASSPTGGGLSEAFF
j_call: TRBJ1-1; v_call: TRBV6-1; clone_size: many; d_call: TRBD1; cdr3_nt: TGTGCCAGCAAAACGGGACAGCTGAACACTGAAGCTTTCTTT; cdr3_aa: CASKTGQLNTEAFF
j_call: TRBJ1-1; v_call: TRBV12-3/TRBV12-4; clone_size: many; d_call: .; cdr3_nt: TGTGCCAGCAGGCGTATCGTAGGTCGGGGCGGCACTGAAGCTTTCTTT; cdr3_aa: CASRRIVGRGGTEAFF
j_call: TRBJ2-7; v_call: TRBV5-1; clone_size: many; d_call: TRBD1; cdr3_nt: TGCGCCAGCAGCTGGGGACAGGGTCCTATGCACGAGCAGTACTTC; cdr3_aa: CASSWGQGPMHEQYF
j_call: TRBJ1-1; v_call: TRBV5-8; clone_size: .; d_call: TRBD1; cdr3_nt: TGTGCCAGCCGCAAGGGGACAGCGATGAACACTGAAGCTTTCTTT; cdr3_aa: CASRKGTAMNTEAFF
j_call: TRBJ2-1; v_call: TRBV27; clone_size: .; d_call: TRBD1; cdr3_nt: TGTGCCAGCAGCTCCCGACAGGGCCTCTCCTACAATGAGCAGTTCTTC; cdr3_aa: CASSSRQGLSYNEQFF
j_call: TRBJ2-1; v_call: TRBV4-1; clone_size: few; d_call: .; cdr3_nt: TGCGCCAGCAGCCAAAGGACTAACTCCTACAATGAGCAGTTCTTC; cdr3_aa: CASSQRTNSYNEQFF
j_call: TRBJ2-5; v_call: TRBV28; clone_size: few; d_call: .; cdr3_nt: TGTGCCAGCAGTTTAGGGGGGGGGACAGGAGAAGAGACCCAGTACTTC; cdr3_aa: CASSLGGGTGEETQYF
j_call: TRBJ2-3; v_call: TRBV6-5; clone_size: .; d_call: .; cdr3_nt: TGTGCCAGCAGTTATATGGGGGTAGGCACAGATACGCAGTATTTT; cdr3_aa: CASSYMGVGTDTQYF
j_call: TRBJ2-7; v_call: TRBV19; clone_size: .; d_call: .; cdr3_nt: TGTGCCAGTAGTACGACTTGGACAGCCGAGCAGTACTTC; cdr3_aa: CASSTTWTAEQYF
j_call: TRBJ2-7; v_call: TRBV29-1; clone_size: few; d_call: .; cdr3_nt: TGCAGCGTTGAAGAGGGCCCCTCCTACGAGCAGTACTTC; cdr3_aa: CSVEEGPSYEQYF
j_call: TRBJ1-5; v_call: TRBV6-1; clone_size: few; d_call: .; cdr3_nt: TGTGCCAGCATGGGAAAGGGGGGCCTCTATCAGCCCCAGCATTTT; cdr3_aa: CASMGKGGLYQPQHF
j_call: TRBJ1-5; v_call: TRBV7-2; clone_size: .; d_call: .; cdr3_nt: TGTGCCAGCAGCTTAGCGGGGGAACGCAATCAGCCCCAGCATTTT; cdr3_aa: CASSLAGERNQPQHF
j_call: TRBJ1-3; v_call: TRBV7-8; clone_size: .; d_call: .; cdr3_nt: TGTGCCAGCAGCTCGACAGTGTCGAGAAACACCATATATTTT; cdr3_aa: CASSSTVSRNTIYF
j_call: TRBJ2-7; v_call: TRBV5-1; clone_size: .; d_call: .; cdr3_nt: TGCGCCAGCAGCTCCGCCGGGGGTTCCTACGAGCAGTACTTC; cdr3_aa: CASSSAGGSYEQYF
j_call: TRBJ1-2; v_call: TRBV20-1; clone_size: few; d_call: TRBD1; cdr3_nt: TGCAGTGCTAGCCAGAATCTGGGACAGGGCATCGGCTACACCTTC; cdr3_aa: CSASQNLGQGIGYTF
j_call: TRBJ1-1; v_call: TRBV9; clone_size: .; d_call: TRBD1; cdr3_nt: TGTGCCAGCAGCGTCGGCGACAGGGCGAGGGGTGAAGCTTTCTTT; cdr3_aa: CASSVGDRARGEAFF
j_call: TRBJ2-7; v_call: TRBV20-1; clone_size: .; d_call: TRBD2; cdr3_nt: TGCAGTGCTCAACCGACTAGCGGGGTCACCTACGAGCAGTACTTC; cdr3_aa: CSAQPTSGVTYEQYF
j_call: TRBJ2-7; v_call: TRBV15; clone_size: many; d_call: TRBD1; cdr3_nt: TGTGCCACCAGCTTACGACAGGGTGAAGACGAGCAGTACTTC; cdr3_aa: CATSLRQGEDEQYF
j_call: TRBJ2-1; v_call: TRBV11-2; clone_size: once; d_call: TRBD1; cdr3_nt: TGTGCCAGCAGCTTAGACCCAGACAGGGCCCTGAGGTCCTACAATGAGCAGTTCTTC; cdr3_aa: CASSLDPDRALRSYNEQFF
j_call: TRBJ2-2; v_call: TRBV6-2/TRBV6-3; clone_size: many; d_call: TRBD1; cdr3_nt: TGTGCCAGCAAGACGGACAGGCGGTACACCGGGGAGCTGTTTTTT; cdr3_aa: CASKTDRRYTGELFF
j_call: TRBJ1-2; v_call: TRBV20-1; clone_size: many; d_call: .; cdr3_nt: TGCAGTGCTAGAGACGGTCCACCAGAACCCACCTTC; cdr3_aa: CSARDGPPEPTF
j_call: TRBJ2-1; v_call: TRBV7-2; clone_size: .; d_call: .; cdr3_nt: TGTGCCAGCACCCCTGGAGGGAGTGCCAACAATGAGCAGTTCTTC; cdr3_aa: CASTPGGSANNEQFF
j_call: TRBJ1-2; v_call: TRBV6-5; clone_size: .; d_call: .; cdr3_nt: TGTGCCAGCAGTTCCGTGGTCTTGGATGGCTACACCTTC; cdr3_aa: CASSSVVLDGYTF
j_call: TRBJ2-1; v_call: TRBV9; clone_size: .; d_call: TRBD2; cdr3_nt: TGTGCCAGCAGCCCAGGGAGGGCGTCGGGCGGGAGTTTCATAGATGAGCAGTTCTTC; cdr3_aa: CASSPGRASGGSFIDEQFF
j_call: TRBJ1-1; v_call: TRBV7-7; clone_size: few; d_call: .; cdr3_nt: TGTGCTAGCAGCTTAGCCCAGAACACTGAAGCTTTCTTT; cdr3_aa: CASSLAQNTEAFF
j_call: TRBJ1-2; v_call: TRBV5-6; clone_size: many; d_call: TRBD1; cdr3_nt: TGTGCCAGCATCAGGACAGGGGGAGGATTCCTCTATGGCTACACCTTC; cdr3_aa: CASIRTGGGFLYGYTF
j_call: TRBJ2-7; v_call: TRBV27; clone_size: many; d_call: .; cdr3_nt: TGTGCCAGCAGTCCACCGACGGGTGGCCACGAGCAGTACTTC; cdr3_aa: CASSPPTGGHEQYF
j_call: TRBJ2-2; v_call: TRBV11-2; clone_size: many; d_call: .; cdr3_nt: TGTGCCAGCAGCCCCGTGTTGGTTAACACCGGGGAGCTGTTTTTT; cdr3_aa: CASSPVLVNTGELFF
j_call: TRBJ1-2; v_call: TRBV7-8; clone_size: .; d_call: TRBD1; cdr3_nt: TGTGCCAGCAGCTTAGAAGGTGGGACAGCGGATTATGGCTACACCTTC; cdr3_aa: CASSLEGGTADYGYTF
j_call: TRBJ1-6; v_call: TRBV5-5; clone_size: .; d_call: TRBD1; cdr3_nt: TGTGCCAGCAGACCGACAGGGATGGTTTCACCCCTCCACTTT; cdr3_aa: CASRPTGMVSPLHF
j_call: TRBJ1-1; v_call: TRBV30; clone_size: many; d_call: .; cdr3_nt: TGTGCCTGGACATTCCAGGTTAACATGAACACTGAAGCTTTCTTT; cdr3_aa: CAWTFQVNMNTEAFF
j_call: TRBJ2-1; v_call: TRBV7-2; clone_size: many; d_call: TRBD2; cdr3_nt: TGTGCCAGCAGCTTAAATAGCGGGGGTTTCTACAATGAGCAGTTCTTC; cdr3_aa: CASSLNSGGFYNEQFF